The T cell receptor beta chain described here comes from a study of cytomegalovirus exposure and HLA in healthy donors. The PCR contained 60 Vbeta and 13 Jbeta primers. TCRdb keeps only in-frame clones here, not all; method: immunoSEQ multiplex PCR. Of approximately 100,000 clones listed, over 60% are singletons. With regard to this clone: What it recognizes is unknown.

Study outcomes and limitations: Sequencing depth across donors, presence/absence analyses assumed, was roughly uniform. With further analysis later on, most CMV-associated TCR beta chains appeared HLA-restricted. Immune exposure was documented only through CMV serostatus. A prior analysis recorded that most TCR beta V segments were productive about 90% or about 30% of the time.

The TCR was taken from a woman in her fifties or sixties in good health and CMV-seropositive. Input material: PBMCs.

The chain's CDR3 is CASSQGLLAFF. The CDR3 nucleotides are TGTGCCAGCAGTCAGGGACTCCTAGCTTTCTTT. The chain recombines TRBV6-5 with TRBJ1-1; maybe TRBD1 (5 bases). CDR3 length equals 11 residues. The germline V and J ends were trimmed by 5 bases and 10 bases, with 11 bases remaining between them. CDR1 MNHEY and CDR2 SVGAGI come from the germline V gene.